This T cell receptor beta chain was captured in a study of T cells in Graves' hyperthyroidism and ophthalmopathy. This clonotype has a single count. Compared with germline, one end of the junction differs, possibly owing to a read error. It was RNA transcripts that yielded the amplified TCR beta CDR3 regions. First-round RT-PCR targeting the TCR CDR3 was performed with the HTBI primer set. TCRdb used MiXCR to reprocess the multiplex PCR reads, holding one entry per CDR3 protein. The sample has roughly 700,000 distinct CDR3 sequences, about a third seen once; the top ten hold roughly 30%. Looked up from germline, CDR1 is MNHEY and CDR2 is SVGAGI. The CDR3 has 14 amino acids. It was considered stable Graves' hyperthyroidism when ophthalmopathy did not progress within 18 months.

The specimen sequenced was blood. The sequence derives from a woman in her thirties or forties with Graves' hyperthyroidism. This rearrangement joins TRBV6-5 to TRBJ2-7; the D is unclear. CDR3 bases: TGTGCCATCAGTTACGAGTCCCGAGACTACGAGCAGTACTTC. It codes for CAISYESRDYEQYF.